This T cell receptor beta chain was recorded in a study of shared clonotypes between healthy human individuals. The overall study: Plates per donor: three CD4 naive, three CD4 memory, two CD8 naive, one CD8 memory.

Donation came from healthy HIV-negative adults that had no recent acute infections or vaccinations. Partitioning of CD4+ cells yielded a CD45RA+ naive subset and a CD45RA-negative memory subset. CDR1 and CDR2 (germline): LNHDA, SQIVND (reference sequence). The ends lost 8 bases at V and 0 bases at J; junction bases unmatched: 5. CDR3 length: 15 residues. Several immunoSEQ 96-well plates shared each subset's DNA, each plate a replicate. Assay used: immunoSEQ multiplex PCR; TCRdb lists only in-frame clones, some missing. In the table there are roughly 1,500,000 clones, nearly 99% of which are singletons.

V usage is TRBV19 and J usage is TRBJ1-2; the match to TRBD1 covers 11 bases. This receptor was taken from a man aged 30 to 45 in good health. Specimen: naive CD4+ T cells sorted from blood. Subset noted: CD45RA+ positively selected. The CDR3 nucleotides are TGTGCCAGTGGAGGGACAGGGGGTCCTAACTATGGCTACACCTTC. Its translation is CASGGTGGPNYGYTF.